This TCR beta chain was found in a study of blood T cell repertoires in COVID-19. Study-wide context: Samples came from the United States, Italy and Spain, spanning acute and convalescent COVID-19. PBMCs, B-cell-depleted T cells, or T cells were the source of the cDNA or gDNA that made up the material.

Authors' data handling: How many nucleated cells were present was estimated from reference gene primer amplification. Generated by immunoSEQ multiplex PCR, the TCRdb table keeps only in-frame clones and is missing some. That table gives V, J and clone size, and the DNA gave D and trimming. This sample has fewer than 250,000 clones; about 86% occur once, and the top ten carry about 8.1%. The sample comprised peripheral blood. This sequence was found in a woman in her 50s with acute or convalescent COVID-19.

DNA for the CDR3: TGCGCCAGCAGCCAAGATTCGGTCTCCGGGACTAGTCTCTACAATGAGCAGTTCTTC. Translated: CASSQDSVSGTSLYNEQFF. The genes are TRBV4-1 and TRBJ2-1, with 8 positions matching TRBD2. Per the germline V gene, CDR1 is MGHRA and CDR2 is YSYEKL. The V and J ends lost 0 bases and 3 bases, in that order; junction bases with no gene match: 13. This CDR3 region has 19 residues.